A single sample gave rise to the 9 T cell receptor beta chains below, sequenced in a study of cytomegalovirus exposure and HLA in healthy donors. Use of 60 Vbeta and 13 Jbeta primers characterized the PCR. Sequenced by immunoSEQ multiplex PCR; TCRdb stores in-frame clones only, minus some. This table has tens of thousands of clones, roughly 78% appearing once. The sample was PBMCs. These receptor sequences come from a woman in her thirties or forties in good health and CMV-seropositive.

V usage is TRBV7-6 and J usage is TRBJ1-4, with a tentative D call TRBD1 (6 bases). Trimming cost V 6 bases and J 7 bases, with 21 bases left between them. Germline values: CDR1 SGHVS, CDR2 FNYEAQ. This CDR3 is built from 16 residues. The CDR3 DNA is TGTGCCAGCAGACACGGTCGGGGGGGCTTGGGTGAAAAACTGTTTTTT. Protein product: CASRHGRGGLGEKLFF.

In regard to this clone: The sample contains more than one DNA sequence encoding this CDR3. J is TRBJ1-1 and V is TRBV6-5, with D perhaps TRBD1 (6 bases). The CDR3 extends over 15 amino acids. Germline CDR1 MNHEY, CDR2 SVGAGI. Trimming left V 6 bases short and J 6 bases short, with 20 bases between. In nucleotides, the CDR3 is TGTGCCAGCAGCTACGGGTTGGGGGCCGGGGCTGAAGCTTTCTTT. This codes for CASSYGLGAGAEAFF.

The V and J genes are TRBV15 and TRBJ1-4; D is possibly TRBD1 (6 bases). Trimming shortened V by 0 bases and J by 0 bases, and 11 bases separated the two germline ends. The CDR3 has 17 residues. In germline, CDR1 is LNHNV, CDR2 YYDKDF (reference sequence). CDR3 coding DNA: TGTGCCACCAGCAGAGATCCCCGGACAGCAACTAATGAAAAACTGTTTTTT. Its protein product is CATSRDPRTATNEKLFF.

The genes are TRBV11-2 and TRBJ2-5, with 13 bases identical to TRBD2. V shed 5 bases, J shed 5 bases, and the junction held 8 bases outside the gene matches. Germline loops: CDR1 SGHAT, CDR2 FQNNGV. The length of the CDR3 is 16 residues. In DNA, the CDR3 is TGTGCCAGCAGCCGTACTAGCGGGGGGGCCCAGGAGACCCAGTACTTC. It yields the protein CASSRTSGGAQETQYF.

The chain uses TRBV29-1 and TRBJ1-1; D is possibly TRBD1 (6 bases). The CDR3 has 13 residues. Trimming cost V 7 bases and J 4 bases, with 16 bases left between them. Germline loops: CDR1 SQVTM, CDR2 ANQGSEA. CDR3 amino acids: CSAWLGAGTEAFF. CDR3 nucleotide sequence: TGCAGCGCCTGGTTGGGGGCGGGCACTGAAGCTTTCTTT.

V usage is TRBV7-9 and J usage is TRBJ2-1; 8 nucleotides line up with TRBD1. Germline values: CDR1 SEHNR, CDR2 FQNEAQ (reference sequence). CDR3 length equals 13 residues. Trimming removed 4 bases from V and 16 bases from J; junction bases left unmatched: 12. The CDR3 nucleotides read TGTGCCAGCAGCTCTCCCTCCATGACAGGGGAATTCTTC. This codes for CASSSPSMTGEFF. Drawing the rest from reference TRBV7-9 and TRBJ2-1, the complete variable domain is DTGVSQNPRHKITKRGQNVTFRCDPISEHNRLYWYRQTLGQGPEFLTYFQNEAQLEKSRLLSDRFSAERPKGSFSTLEIQRTEQGDSAMYLCASSSPSMTGEFFGPGTRLTVL.

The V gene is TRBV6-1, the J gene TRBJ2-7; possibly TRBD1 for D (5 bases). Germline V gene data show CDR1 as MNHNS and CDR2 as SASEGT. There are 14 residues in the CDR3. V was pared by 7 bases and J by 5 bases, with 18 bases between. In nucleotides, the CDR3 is TGTGCCAGCACCCAAGAGTGGCAGGGCCACGAGCAGTACTTC. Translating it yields CASTQEWQGHEQYF.

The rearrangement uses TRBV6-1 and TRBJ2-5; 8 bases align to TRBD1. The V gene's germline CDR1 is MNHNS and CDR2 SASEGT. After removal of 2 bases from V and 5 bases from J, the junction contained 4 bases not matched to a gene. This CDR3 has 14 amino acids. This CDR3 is CASSETGGHETQYF. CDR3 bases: TGTGCCAGCAGTGAAACAGGGGGTCACGAGACCCAGTACTTC.

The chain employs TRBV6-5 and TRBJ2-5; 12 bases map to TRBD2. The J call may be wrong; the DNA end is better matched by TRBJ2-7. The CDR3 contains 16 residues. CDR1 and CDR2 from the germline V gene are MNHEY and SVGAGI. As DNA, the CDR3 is TGTGCCAGCAGTTACTCCCTGACTAGCGGGGGCTACGAGCAGTACTTC. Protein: CASSYSLTSGGYEQYF.